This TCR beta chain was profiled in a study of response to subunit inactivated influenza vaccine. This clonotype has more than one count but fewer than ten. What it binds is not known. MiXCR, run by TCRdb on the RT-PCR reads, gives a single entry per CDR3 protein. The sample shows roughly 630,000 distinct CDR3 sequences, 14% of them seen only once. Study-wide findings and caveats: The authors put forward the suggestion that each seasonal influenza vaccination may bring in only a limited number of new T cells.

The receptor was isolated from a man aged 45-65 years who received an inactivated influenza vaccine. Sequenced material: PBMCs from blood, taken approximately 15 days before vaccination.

In nucleotides, the CDR3 is TGTGCCAGCAGTGTCTGGGGCGCGGACTATGGCTACACCTTC. Encoded protein: CASSVWGADYGYTF. The chain joins TRBV6-1 to TRBJ1-2, with D perhaps TRBD1 (5 bases). The length of the CDR3 is 14 residues. Germline lookup yields CDR1 MNHNS and CDR2 SASEGT. V lost 4 bases to trimming and J lost 3 bases, with 12 bases between them.